One and the same sample provided the 26 T cell receptor beta chains below, sequenced in a study of blood T cell repertoires in COVID-19. TCRdb's copy holds only in-frame clones and misses some; the assay was immunoSEQ multiplex PCR. The data show over 200,000 clones, roughly 80% seen once. What was sequenced was peripheral blood. Receptors were obtained from a woman in her seventies with active or convalescent COVID-19.

This clone was recorded once. The V and J genes are TRBV29-1 and TRBJ1-2, with 8 bases aligning to TRBD1. The CDR3 contains 13 residues. The trim removed 4 bases at V and 4 bases at J, leaving 5 bases unmatched. The germline CDR1 and CDR2 sequences are SQVTM and ANQGSEA. CDR3 amino acids: CSVAGTGAYGYTF. DNA for the CDR3: TGCAGCGTTGCGGGGACAGGAGCCTATGGCTACACCTTC.

The V gene is TRBV9, the J gene TRBJ2-2; 9 bases agree with TRBD2. Germline-derived CDR1 and CDR2 are SGDLS and YYNGEE. This CDR3 comprises 16 residues. J lost 6 bases, V lost 4 bases, and 10 bases had no gene match. CDR3 DNA: TGTGCCAGCAGCCCATCGCGGGGGGGCCAACCCGGGGAGCTGTTTTTT. It codes for CASSPSRGGQPGELFF.

There are many counts of this clone. The chain uses TRBV11-2 and TRBJ1-2; D is unclear. Germline-derived CDR1 and CDR2 are SGHAT and FQNNGV. Trimming pared 2 bases from V and 3 bases from J, leaving 10 bases between. The CDR3 is 14 residues long. The CDR3 DNA follows: TGTGCCAGCAGCTTAATCTCCGACTACTATGGCTACACCTTC. Encoded protein: CASSLISDYYGYTF.

The chain employs TRBV28 and TRBJ2-1; the match to TRBD2 covers 9 bases. The CDR3 consists of 16 residues. From germline, CDR1 is MDHEN and CDR2 SYDVKM. V was clipped by 6 bases and J by 4 bases; unmatched bases: 10. In nucleotides, the CDR3 is TGTGCCAGCAGCCCTATGATTAGCGGGAGTTACAATGAGCAGTTCTTC. Translating gives CASSPMISGSYNEQFF.

This clone was seen only a few times. The chain couples TRBV7-9 to TRBJ2-1; perhaps TRBD2 as D (5 bases). Per the germline V gene, CDR1 is SEHNR and CDR2 is FQNEAQ (reference sequence). This CDR3 is built from 15 residues. V was clipped by 3 bases and J by 7 bases, with 16 bases between them. For the CDR3, the DNA is TGTGCCAGCAGCTTTGGGTCATCAAGGAGGAATGAGCAGTTCTTC. This encodes CASSFGSSRRNEQFF.

This clone has a handful of counts. V and J are TRBV6-5 and TRBJ1-2; D is ambiguous. The CDR3 sequence is 13 residues long. V lost 5 bases to trimming and J lost 4 bases, with 11 bases between them. CDR1 is MNHEY, CDR2 SVGAGI, per germline. CDR3 region: CASSNGLIYGYTF. For the CDR3, the DNA is TGTGCCAGCAGTAACGGTCTTATCTATGGCTACACCTTC.

The J gene is TRBJ2-1, the V gene TRBV19, with a possible D match to TRBD2 (5 bases). V lost 5 bases and J 4 bases, leaving 9 bases between the germline ends. The CDR3 runs 13 residues. The germline gives CDR1 LNHDA, CDR2 SQIVND (reference sequence). For the CDR3, the DNA is TGTGCCAGTAGTGGTACTAGGTACAATGAGCAGTTCTTC. As protein: CASSGTRYNEQFF.

The rearrangement uses TRBV6-1 and TRBJ1-4; D gene unclear. V was shortened by 1 base and J by 8 bases, with 17 bases between the two germline ends. Per germline, CDR1 MNHNS and CDR2 SASEGT. The CDR3 sequence is 16 residues long. The CDR3 bases are TGTGCCAGCAGTGAAGGGGTTAATGCGGTTAGGGAAAAACTGTTTTTT. As protein: CASSEGVNAVREKLFF.

The chain employs TRBV7-9 and TRBJ1-6; D perhaps matches TRBD1 (6 bases). The germline V gene encodes CDR1 SEHNR and CDR2 FQNEAQ (reference sequence). The V end lost 2 bases, the J end lost 9 bases, and 17 bases lay between the germline ends. The CDR3 runs 16 residues. The CDR3 protein is CASSLPLGEGVSPLHF. The CDR3 nucleotides read TGTGCCAGCAGCTTACCCCTCGGGGAGGGGGTTTCACCCCTCCACTTT. Based on the CDR3 plus reference TRBV7-9 and TRBJ1-6, the full variable domain is DTGVSQNPRHKITKRGQNVTFRCDPISEHNRLYWYRQTLGQGPEFLTYFQNEAQLEKSRLLSDRFSAERPKGSFSTLEIQRTEQGDSAMYLCASSLPLGEGVSPLHFGNGTRLTVT.

The chain carries TRBV6-5 and TRBJ1-2; the D gene is possibly TRBD1 (6 bases). This CDR3 contains 14 residues. The ends were cut back, 2 bases at V and 6 bases at J, with 13 bases in the middle. CDR1 MNHEY and CDR2 SVGAGI come from the germline V gene. CDR3 protein: CASSYQGTSHGYTF. DNA of the CDR3: TGTGCCAGCAGTTACCAGGGGACCTCCCATGGCTACACCTTC.

This clone has a handful of counts. This chain links TRBV19 with TRBJ1-1, with D maybe TRBD1 (6 bases). CDR1 is LNHDA and CDR2 is SQIVND in the germline V gene (reference sequence). The CDR3 totals 16 residues. V was trimmed by 9 bases and J by 0 bases, leaving 20 bases between them. CDR3 loop: CASNEGQEWVNTEAFF. The CDR3 DNA reads TGTGCCAGCAACGAGGGACAAGAATGGGTGAACACTGAAGCTTTCTTT.

This chain connects TRBV30 to TRBJ2-7, with a possible D match to TRBD2 (5 bases). This CDR3 region has 12 residues. V lost 0 bases to trimming and J lost 4 bases, with 7 bases between them. Germline V lookup: CDR1 GTSNPN, CDR2 SVGIG (reference sequence). CDR3 amino acids: CAWSVRGYEQYF. In DNA form, the CDR3 reads TGTGCCTGGAGTGTAAGAGGGTACGAGCAGTACTTC.

CDR3 residues: CASSRLADLRHEQFF. For the CDR3, the DNA is TGTGCCAGCAGCCGCCTAGCGGACCTTAGGCATGAGCAGTTCTTC. The chain carries TRBV3-1 (or the pseudogene TRBV3-2) and TRBJ2-1; 7 bases are a match to TRBD2. The trim removed 4 bases at V and 8 bases at J, leaving 11 bases unmatched. Germline CDR1 and CDR2: LGHDT and YNNKEL (reference sequence). This CDR3 spans 15 amino acids.

The chain couples TRBV11-3 to TRBJ1-1; maybe TRBD1 (6 bases). Trimming shortened V by 3 bases and J by 4 bases, and 9 bases separated the two germline ends. The CDR3 covers 13 residues. Per the germline V gene, CDR1 is SGHNT and CDR2 is YENEEA. In nucleotides, the CDR3 is TGTGCCAGCAGCTTGATGGGGGCCACTGAAGCTTTCTTT. Translated: CASSLMGATEAFF.

The chain combines TRBV28 with TRBJ2-2, with 10 bases identical to TRBD2. V shed 2 bases and J 5 bases; nucleotides not matched to a gene: 5. This CDR3 contains 16 residues. Germline-derived CDR1 and CDR2 are MDHEN and SYDVKM. CDR3: CASSLASGSRTGELFF. The CDR3 DNA reads as TGTGCCAGCAGTTTAGCTAGCGGGAGCCGTACCGGGGAGCTGTTTTTT. Full variable domain (rest looked up from reference TRBV28 and TRBJ2-2): DVKVTQSSRYLVKRTGEKVFLECVQDMDHENMFWYRQDPGLGLRLIYFSYDVKMKEKGDIPEGYSVSREKKERFSLILESASTNQTSMYLCASSLASGSRTGELFFGEGSRLTVL.

The chain has TRBV29-1 and TRBJ2-1, with D hard to call. V lost 7 bases, J lost 6 bases, and 7 bases lay in between. The CDR3 spans 10 residues. CDR1 and CDR2 (germline): SQVTM, ANQGSEA. The CDR3 DNA sequence: TGCAGCGCCCAGGTCAATGAGCAGTTCTTC. Its translation: CSAQVNEQFF.

The chain links TRBV6-1 to TRBJ2-4; 9 bases match TRBD1. The germline V gene has CDR1 MNHNS and CDR2 SASEGT. This CDR3 spans 16 amino acids. V lost 4 bases to trimming and J lost 6 bases; unmatched junction nucleotides: 10. The CDR3 DNA sequence: TGTGCCAGCAGTGGGGCCCGGGACAGGGTAGGAAACATTCAGTACTTC. It specifies CASSGARDRVGNIQYF.

The genes are TRBV5-1 and TRBJ1-2; D gene unclear. Germline V gene lookup returns CDR1 SGHRS and CDR2 YFSETQ. V lost 5 bases, J lost 0 bases, and 14 bases lay in between. The length of the CDR3 is 15 residues. DNA for the CDR3: TGCGCCAGCAGTTACGGACTGACGGCTAACTATGGCTACACCTTC. It codes for CASSYGLTANYGYTF.

The V and J genes are TRBV27 and TRBJ1-4; D uncertain. CDR1 is MNHEY and CDR2 is SMNVEV in the germline V gene (reference sequence). V lost 6 bases and J lost 5, with 10 bases in between. There are 13 residues in the CDR3. The CDR3 protein is CASRRSINEKLFF. DNA of the CDR3: TGTGCCAGCAGGCGGTCGATCAATGAAAAACTGTTTTTT. The variable domain in full, with the rest retrieved from reference TRBV27 and TRBJ1-4, is EAQVTQNPRYLITVTGKKLTVTCSQNMNHEYMSWYRQDPGLGLRQIYYSMNVEVTDKGDVPEGYKVSRKEKRNFPLILESPSPNQTSLYFCASRRSINEKLFFGSGTQLSVL.

This clone turned up a few times. V is TRBV7-8 and J is TRBJ1-6, with D hard to call. Germline V lookup: CDR1 SGHVS, CDR2 FQNEAQ. V gave up 2 bases and J gave up 6 bases, with 5 bases separating them. The CDR3 sequence is 13 residues long. This CDR3 reads CASSLIGNSPLHF. As DNA, the CDR3 is TGTGCCAGCAGCTTAATCGGTAATTCACCCCTCCACTTT.

The rearrangement links TRBV24-1 to TRBJ1-2, with TRBD1 matching over 8 bases. With 4 bases clipped from V and 3 bases from J, the junction kept 6 bases outside the gene matches. CDR1 and CDR2 (germline): KGHDR, SFDVKD. This CDR3 contains 15 residues. The CDR3 is CATSDPGQGDYGYTF. CDR3 DNA: TGTGCCACCAGTGACCCTGGACAGGGCGACTATGGCTACACCTTC.

This chain links TRBV25-1 with TRBJ1-3, with 12 bases matching TRBD1. From germline, CDR1 is MGHDK and CDR2 SYGVNS. Germline trimming cut 6 bases from V and 7 bases from J; bases unmatched to any gene: 4. This CDR3 contains 14 residues. The CDR3 region has the DNA TGTGCCAGCAGGGGACAGGGGGCAGGTAACACCATATATTTT. Protein: CASRGQGAGNTIYF.

The rearrangement uses TRBV3-1 (or the pseudogene TRBV3-2) and TRBJ1-1, with 7 bases identical to TRBD1. The CDR3 spans 15 residues. Germline loops: CDR1 LGHDT, CDR2 YNNKEL (reference sequence). V was pared by 3 bases and J by 1 base, with 5 bases of the junction left unmatched. The CDR3 DNA sequence: TGTGCCAGCAGCCAGGGGAGGACAGGGAACACTGAAGCTTTCTTT. Translation: CASSQGRTGNTEAFF.

The rearrangement joins TRBV28 to TRBJ2-2; 13 nucleotides align to TRBD2. Unmatched junction bases numbered 12, after V lost 5 bases and J lost 6 bases. The CDR3 runs to 18 residues. CDR1 MDHEN and CDR2 SYDVKM come from the germline V gene. The CDR3 sequence is CASSLSLGTSGAPGELFF. The DNA of the CDR3 is TGTGCCAGCAGTCTAAGCCTCGGGACTAGCGGGGCCCCCGGGGAGCTGTTTTTT. The entire variable domain, with the rest obtained from reference TRBV28 and TRBJ2-2, is as follows: DVKVTQSSRYLVKRTGEKVFLECVQDMDHENMFWYRQDPGLGLRLIYFSYDVKMKEKGDIPEGYSVSREKKERFSLILESASTNQTSMYLCASSLSLGTSGAPGELFFGEGSRLTVL.

The V and J genes are TRBV19 and TRBJ1-5; TRBD1 matches at 8 bases. Germline CDR1 and CDR2: LNHDA and SQIVND (reference sequence). With 5 bases clipped from V and 7 bases from J, the junction kept 7 bases outside the gene matches. The CDR3 extends over 14 amino acids. In DNA form, the CDR3 reads TGTGCCAGTAGTTTTTCAGGGGGCAGCCAGCCCCAGCATTTT. Translating it yields CASSFSGGSQPQHF. The full variable domain, with the rest looked up from reference TRBV19 and TRBJ1-5, is DGGITQSPKYLFRKEGQNVTLSCEQNLNHDAMYWYRQDPGQGLRLIYYSQIVNDFQKGDIAEGYSVSREKKESFPLTVTSAQKNPTAFYLCASSFSGGSQPQHFGDGTRLSIL.

The J gene is TRBJ2-7, the V gene TRBV7-9; the match to TRBD2 covers 9 bases. The J segment lost 0 bases and the V segment lost 1 base, leaving 10 bases of the junction unmatched. CDR3 length: 18 residues. The germline gives CDR1 SEHNR, CDR2 FQNEAQ (reference sequence). The DNA for the CDR3 is TGTGCCAGCAGCTTAGTTGTGCTAGCGGGGATAAGCTCCTACGAGCAGTACTTC. Translation: CASSLVVLAGISSYEQYF. Drawing the rest from reference TRBV7-9 and TRBJ2-7, the complete variable domain is DTGVSQNPRHKITKRGQNVTFRCDPISEHNRLYWYRQTLGQGPEFLTYFQNEAQLEKSRLLSDRFSAERPKGSFSTLEIQRTEQGDSAMYLCASSLVVLAGISSYEQYFGPGTRLTVT.